The clone carrying this T cell receptor beta chain was seen only a few times. The antigen is unknown. This specimen comes from a study of regulatory T cells in long-lasting Graves disease. The V gene's germline CDR1 is DFQATT and CDR2 SNEGSKA (reference sequence). Losses at the gene ends were 1 base for V and 5 bases for J; bases not matched to a gene: 7. The CDR3 is made up of 15 amino acids. Findings and caveats of the study: Patients with persistent Graves' had lower TCR diversity than newly diagnosed patients. Persistent disease preferred TRBV28, TRBJ1-2 and TRBJ2-5.

CDR3-region Arm-PCR and iRepertoire HTBI primers produced the TCR beta libraries. TCRdb re-analysed the multiplex PCR reads in MiXCR, keeping a single row per CDR3 protein. The sample yields 450,000 to 500,000 distinct CDR3 sequences, roughly 15% seen once. Time point defined: newly diagnosed GD, antithyroid drugs for less than 3 months. PBMCs were the source of the RNA used for TCR sequencing. The sample also formed part of further work on T cells in Graves' hyperthyroidism and ophthalmopathy. That report adds: The diagnostic basis comprised clinical symptoms, serum thyroxine and TRAb, thyroid ultrasound and orbital computed tomography. Ophthalmopathy and stable hyperthyroidism were told apart by a 13 V-J model.

Material: peripheral blood mononuclear cells (PBMCs), obtained at new diagnosis, from a patient treated with antithyroid drugs. This rearrangement joins TRBV20-1 to TRBJ2-7; 11 bases are a match to TRBD2. The receptor comes from a man aged 35 to 55 with Graves disease. Here the CDR3 reads CSARGLLAGEHEQYF. CDR3 nucleotide sequence: TGCAGTGCTAGAGGCCTACTAGCGGGAGAGCACGAGCAGTACTTC.